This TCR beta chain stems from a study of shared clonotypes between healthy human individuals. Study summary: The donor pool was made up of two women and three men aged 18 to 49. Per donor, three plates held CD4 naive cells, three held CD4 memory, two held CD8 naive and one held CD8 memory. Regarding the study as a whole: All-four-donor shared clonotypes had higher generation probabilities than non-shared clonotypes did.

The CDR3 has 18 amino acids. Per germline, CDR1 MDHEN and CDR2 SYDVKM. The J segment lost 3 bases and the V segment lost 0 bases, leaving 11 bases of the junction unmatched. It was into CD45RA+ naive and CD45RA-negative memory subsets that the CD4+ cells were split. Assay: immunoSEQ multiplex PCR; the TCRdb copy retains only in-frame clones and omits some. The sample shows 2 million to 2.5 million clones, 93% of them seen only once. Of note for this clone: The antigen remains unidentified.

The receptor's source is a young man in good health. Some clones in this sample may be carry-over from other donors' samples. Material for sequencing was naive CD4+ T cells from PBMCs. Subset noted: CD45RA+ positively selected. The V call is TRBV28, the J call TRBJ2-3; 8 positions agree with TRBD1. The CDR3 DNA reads TGTGCCAGCAGTTTATGGGGACAGGCCCTCAGTAGGACAGATACGCAGTATTTT. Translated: CASSLWGQALSRTDTQYF.